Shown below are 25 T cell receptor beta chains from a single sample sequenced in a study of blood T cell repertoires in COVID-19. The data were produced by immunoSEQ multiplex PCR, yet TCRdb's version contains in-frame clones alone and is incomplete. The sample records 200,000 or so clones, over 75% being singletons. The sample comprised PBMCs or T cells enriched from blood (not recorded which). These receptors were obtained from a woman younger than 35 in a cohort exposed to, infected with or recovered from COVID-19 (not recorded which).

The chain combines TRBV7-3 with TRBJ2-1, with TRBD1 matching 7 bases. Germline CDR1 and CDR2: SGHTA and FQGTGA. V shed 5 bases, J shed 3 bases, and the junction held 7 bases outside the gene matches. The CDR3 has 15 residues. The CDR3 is CASSEQGTYYNEQFF. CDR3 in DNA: TGTGCCAGCAGCGAACAGGGGACCTACTACAATGAGCAGTTCTTC. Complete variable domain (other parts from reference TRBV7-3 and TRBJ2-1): GAGVSQTPSNKVTEKGKYVELRCDPISGHTALYWYRQSLGQGPEFLIYFQGTGAADDSGLPNDRFFAVRPEGSVSTLKIQRTERGDSAVYLCASSEQGTYYNEQFFGPGTRLTVL.

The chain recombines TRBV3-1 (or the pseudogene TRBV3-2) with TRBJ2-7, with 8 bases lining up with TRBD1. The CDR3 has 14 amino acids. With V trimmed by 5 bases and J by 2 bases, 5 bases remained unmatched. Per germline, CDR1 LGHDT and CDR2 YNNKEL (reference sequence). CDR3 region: CASSSDRVPYEQYF. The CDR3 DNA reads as TGTGCCAGCAGCTCGGACAGGGTGCCCTACGAGCAGTACTTC.

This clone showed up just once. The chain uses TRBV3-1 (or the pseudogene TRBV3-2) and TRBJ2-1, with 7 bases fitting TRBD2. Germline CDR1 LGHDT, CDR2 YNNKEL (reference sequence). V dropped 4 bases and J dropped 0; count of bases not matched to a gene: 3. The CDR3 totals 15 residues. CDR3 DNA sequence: TGTGCCAGCAGCCTCTGGACTAGCTCCTACAATGAGCAGTTCTTC. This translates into CASSLWTSSYNEQFF.

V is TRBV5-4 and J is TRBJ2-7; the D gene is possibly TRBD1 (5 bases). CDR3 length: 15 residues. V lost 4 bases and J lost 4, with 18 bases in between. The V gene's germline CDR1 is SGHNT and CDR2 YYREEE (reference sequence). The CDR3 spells CASSPPPGNVYEQYF. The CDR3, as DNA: TGTGCCAGCAGCCCGCCGCCAGGGAATGTGTACGAGCAGTACTTC.

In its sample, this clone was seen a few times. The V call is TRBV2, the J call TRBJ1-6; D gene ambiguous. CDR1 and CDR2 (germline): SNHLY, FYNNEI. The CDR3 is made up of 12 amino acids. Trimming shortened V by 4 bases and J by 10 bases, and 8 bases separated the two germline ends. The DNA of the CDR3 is TGTGCCAGCAGTGGGCGGGTCTCACCCCTCCACTTT. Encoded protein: CASSGRVSPLHF.

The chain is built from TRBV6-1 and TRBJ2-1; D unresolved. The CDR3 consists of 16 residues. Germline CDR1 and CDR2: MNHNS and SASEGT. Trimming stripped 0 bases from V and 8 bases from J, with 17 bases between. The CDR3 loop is CASSEALEEFNYEQFF. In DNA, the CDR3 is TGTGCCAGCAGTGAAGCCCTTGAGGAGTTTAACTATGAGCAGTTCTTC.

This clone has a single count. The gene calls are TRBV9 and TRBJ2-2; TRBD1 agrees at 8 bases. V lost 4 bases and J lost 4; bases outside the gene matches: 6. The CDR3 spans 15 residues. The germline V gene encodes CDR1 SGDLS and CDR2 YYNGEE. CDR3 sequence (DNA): TGTGCCAGCAGCTTCGTCCAGGGGGCCACCGGGGAGCTGTTTTTT. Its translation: CASSFVQGATGELFF.

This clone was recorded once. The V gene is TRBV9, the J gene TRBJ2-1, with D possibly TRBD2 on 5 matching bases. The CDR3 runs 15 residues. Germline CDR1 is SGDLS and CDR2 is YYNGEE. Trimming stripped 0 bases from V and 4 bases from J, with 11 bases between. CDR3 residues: CASSVGAGHYNEQFF. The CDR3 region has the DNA TGTGCCAGCAGCGTAGGTGCGGGCCATTACAATGAGCAGTTCTTC.

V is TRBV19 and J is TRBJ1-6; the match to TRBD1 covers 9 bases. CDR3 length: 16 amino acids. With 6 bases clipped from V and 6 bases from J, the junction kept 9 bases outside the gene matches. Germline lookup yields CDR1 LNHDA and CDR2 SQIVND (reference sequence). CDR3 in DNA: TGTGCCAGTAGCCCGAAGACAGGGGGACGTAATTCACCCCTCCACTTT. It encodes CASSPKTGGRNSPLHF.

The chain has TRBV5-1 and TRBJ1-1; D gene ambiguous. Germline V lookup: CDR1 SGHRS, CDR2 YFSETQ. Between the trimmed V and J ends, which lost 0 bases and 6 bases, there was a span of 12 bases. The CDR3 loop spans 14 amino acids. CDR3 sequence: CASSLDAIGAEAFF. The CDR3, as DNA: TGCGCCAGCAGCTTGGACGCCATCGGTGCTGAAGCTTTCTTT.

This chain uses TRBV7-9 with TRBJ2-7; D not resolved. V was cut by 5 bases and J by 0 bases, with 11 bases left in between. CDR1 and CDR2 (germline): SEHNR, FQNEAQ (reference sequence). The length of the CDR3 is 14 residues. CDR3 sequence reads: CASSRTAYSYEQYF. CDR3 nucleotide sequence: TGTGCCAGCAGCAGAACAGCCTACTCCTACGAGCAGTACTTC.

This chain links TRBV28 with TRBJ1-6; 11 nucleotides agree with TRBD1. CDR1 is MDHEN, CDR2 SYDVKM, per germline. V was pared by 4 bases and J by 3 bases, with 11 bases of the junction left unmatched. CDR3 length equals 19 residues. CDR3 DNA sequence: TGTGCCAGCAGTTCTCCGGGACAGGGGGTGGGAGTCTATAATTCACCCCTCCACTTT. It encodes CASSSPGQGVGVYNSPLHF.

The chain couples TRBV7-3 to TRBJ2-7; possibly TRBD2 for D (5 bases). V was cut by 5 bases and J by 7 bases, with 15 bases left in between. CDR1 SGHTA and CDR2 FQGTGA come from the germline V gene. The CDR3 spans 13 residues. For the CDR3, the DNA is TGTGCCAGCAGCGCATCCCCGACGGGGGAGCAGTACTTC. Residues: CASSASPTGEQYF.

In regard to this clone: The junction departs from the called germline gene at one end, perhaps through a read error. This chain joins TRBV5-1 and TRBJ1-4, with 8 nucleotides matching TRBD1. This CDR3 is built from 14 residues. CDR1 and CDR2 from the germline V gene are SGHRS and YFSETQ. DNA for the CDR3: TGCGCCAGCAGCTTGGTGGGACAGGAAGGGGTTCGGATTTTT. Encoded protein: CASSLVGQEGVRIF. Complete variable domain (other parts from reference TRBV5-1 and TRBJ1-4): KAGVTQTPRYLIKTRGQQVTLSCSPISGHRSVSWYQQTPGQGLQFLFEYFSETQRNKGNFPGRFSGRQFSNSRSEMNVSTLELGDSALYLCASSLVGQEGVRIFGSGTQLSVL.

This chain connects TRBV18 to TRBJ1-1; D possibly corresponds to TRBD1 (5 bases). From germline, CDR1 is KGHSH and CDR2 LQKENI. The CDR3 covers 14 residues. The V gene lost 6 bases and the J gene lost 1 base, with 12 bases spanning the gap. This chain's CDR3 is CASSTQVPNTEAFF. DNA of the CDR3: TGTGCCAGCTCTACACAGGTTCCGAACACTGAAGCTTTCTTT. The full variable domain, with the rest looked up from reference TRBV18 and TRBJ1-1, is NAGVMQNPRHLVRRRGQEARLRCSPMKGHSHVYWYRQLPEEGLKFMVYLQKENIIDESGMPKERFSAEFPKEGPSILRIQQVVRGDSAAYFCASSTQVPNTEAFFGQGTRLTVV.

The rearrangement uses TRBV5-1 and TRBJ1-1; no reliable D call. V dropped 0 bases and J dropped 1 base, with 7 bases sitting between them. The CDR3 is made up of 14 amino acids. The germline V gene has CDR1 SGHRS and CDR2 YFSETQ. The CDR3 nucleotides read TGCGCCAGCAGCTTGGATCCACAGAACACTGAAGCTTTCTTT. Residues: CASSLDPQNTEAFF.

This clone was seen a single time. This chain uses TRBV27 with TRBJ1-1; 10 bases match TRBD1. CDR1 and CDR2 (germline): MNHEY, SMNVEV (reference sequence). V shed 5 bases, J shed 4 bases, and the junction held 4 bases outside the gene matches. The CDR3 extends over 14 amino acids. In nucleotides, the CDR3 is TGTGCCAGCAGTCAGGGGACAGGGGTCACTGAAGCTTTCTTT. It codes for CASSQGTGVTEAFF.

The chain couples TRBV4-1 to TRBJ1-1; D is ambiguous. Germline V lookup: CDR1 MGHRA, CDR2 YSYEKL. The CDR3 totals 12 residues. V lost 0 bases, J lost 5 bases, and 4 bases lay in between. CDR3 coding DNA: TGCGCCAGCAGCCAAGATCTGACTGAAGCTTTCTTT. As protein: CASSQDLTEAFF.

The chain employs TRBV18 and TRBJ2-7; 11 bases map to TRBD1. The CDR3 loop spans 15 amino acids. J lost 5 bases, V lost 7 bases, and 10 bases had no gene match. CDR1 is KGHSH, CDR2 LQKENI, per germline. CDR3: CASLPSWTGGDEQYF. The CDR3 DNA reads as TGTGCCAGCTTACCGAGTTGGACAGGGGGCGACGAGCAGTACTTC.

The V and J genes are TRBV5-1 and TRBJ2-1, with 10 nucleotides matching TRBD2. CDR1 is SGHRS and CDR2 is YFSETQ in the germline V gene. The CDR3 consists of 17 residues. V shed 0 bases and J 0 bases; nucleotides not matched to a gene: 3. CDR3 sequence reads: CASSLGLAGRSYNEQFF. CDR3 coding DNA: TGCGCCAGCAGCTTGGGACTAGCGGGTCGCTCCTACAATGAGCAGTTCTTC.

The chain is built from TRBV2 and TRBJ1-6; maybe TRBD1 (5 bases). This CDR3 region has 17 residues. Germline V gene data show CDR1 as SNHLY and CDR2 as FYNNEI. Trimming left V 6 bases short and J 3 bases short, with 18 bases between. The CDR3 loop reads CASRAYFDSLYNSPLHF. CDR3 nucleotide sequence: TGTGCCAGCAGGGCGTACTTTGACAGCCTCTATAATTCACCCCTCCACTTT. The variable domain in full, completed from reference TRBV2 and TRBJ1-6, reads EPEVTQTPSHQVTQMGQEVILRCVPISNHLYFYWYRQILGQKVEFLVSFYNNEISEKSEIFDDQFSVERPDGSNFTLKIRSTKLEDSAMYFCASRAYFDSLYNSPLHFGNGTRLTVT.

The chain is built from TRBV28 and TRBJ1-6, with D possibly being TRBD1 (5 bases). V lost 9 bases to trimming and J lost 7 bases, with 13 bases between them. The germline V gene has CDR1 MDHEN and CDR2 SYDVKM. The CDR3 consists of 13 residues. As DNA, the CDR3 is TGTGCCAGTAAGGGACTCGGGAATTCACCCCTCCACTTT. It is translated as CASKGLGNSPLHF. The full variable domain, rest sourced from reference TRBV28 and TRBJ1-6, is DVKVTQSSRYLVKRTGEKVFLECVQDMDHENMFWYRQDPGLGLRLIYFSYDVKMKEKGDIPEGYSVSREKKERFSLILESASTNQTSMYLCASKGLGNSPLHFGNGTRLTVT.

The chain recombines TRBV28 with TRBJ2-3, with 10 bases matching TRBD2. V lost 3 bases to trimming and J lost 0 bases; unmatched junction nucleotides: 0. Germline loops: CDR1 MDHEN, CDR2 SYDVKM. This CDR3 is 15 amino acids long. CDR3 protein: CASSFSGGSTDTQYF. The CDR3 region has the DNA TGTGCCAGCAGTTTTAGCGGGGGGAGCACAGATACGCAGTATTTT. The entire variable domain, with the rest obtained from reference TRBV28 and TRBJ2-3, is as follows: DVKVTQSSRYLVKRTGEKVFLECVQDMDHENMFWYRQDPGLGLRLIYFSYDVKMKEKGDIPEGYSVSREKKERFSLILESASTNQTSMYLCASSFSGGSTDTQYFGPGTRLTVL.

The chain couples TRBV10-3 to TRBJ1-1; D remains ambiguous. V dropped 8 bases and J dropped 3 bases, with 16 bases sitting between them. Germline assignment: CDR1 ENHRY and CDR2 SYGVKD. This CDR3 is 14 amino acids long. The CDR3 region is CAIQKREEDTEAFF. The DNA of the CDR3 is TGTGCCATCCAGAAAAGGGAGGAGGACACTGAAGCTTTCTTT.

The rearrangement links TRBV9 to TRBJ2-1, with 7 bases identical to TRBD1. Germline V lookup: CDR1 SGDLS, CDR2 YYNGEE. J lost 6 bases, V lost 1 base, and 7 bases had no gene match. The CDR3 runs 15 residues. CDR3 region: CASSVQAGGRNEQFF. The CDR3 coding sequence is TGTGCCAGCAGCGTACAGGCAGGGGGACGCAATGAGCAGTTCTTC.